Listed here is a single T cell receptor (beta chain). The antigen is unknown. The assay was immunoSEQ multiplex PCR, and TCRdb's table has in-frame clones only and misses some. The sample has 100,000 or so clones; roughly 91% are singletons. Trimming took off 4 bases at V and 0 bases at J, with 10 bases between the two ends. This CDR3 is 15 amino acids long. CDR1 and CDR2 from the germline V gene are SGHTA and FQGNSA. The entry originates in a study of graft-versus-host responses after intestinal transplantation. Study-level findings and limits: Some patients had graft-donor T cell macrochimerism, and their allografts showed high graft-versus-host to host-versus-graft clonal ratios.

This chain connects TRBV7-2 to TRBJ1-3; TRBD1 might be the D (6 bases). This clonotype originated in a human donor who was the organ donor for an intestinal transplant. Sequencing used unstimulated CD4+ T cells sorted from spleen or lymph node cells, obtained before transplant. The CDR3 coding sequence is TGTGCCAGCAGCTGGGACACCCTCTCTGGAAACACCATATATTTT. Amino acid sequence: CASSWDTLSGNTIYF.